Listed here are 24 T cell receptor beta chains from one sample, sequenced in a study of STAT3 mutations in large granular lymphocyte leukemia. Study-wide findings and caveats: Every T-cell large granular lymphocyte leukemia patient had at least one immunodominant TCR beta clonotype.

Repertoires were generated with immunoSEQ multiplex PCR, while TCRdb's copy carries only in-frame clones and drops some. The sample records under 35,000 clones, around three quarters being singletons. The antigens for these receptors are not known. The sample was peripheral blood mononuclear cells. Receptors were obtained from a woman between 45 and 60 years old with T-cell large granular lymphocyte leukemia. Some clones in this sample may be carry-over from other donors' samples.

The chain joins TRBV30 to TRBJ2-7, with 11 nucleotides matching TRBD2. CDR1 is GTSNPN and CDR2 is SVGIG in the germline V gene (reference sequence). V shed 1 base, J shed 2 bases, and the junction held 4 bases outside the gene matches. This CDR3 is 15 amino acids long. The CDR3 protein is CAWSDPGLAAYEQYF. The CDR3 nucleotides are TGTGCCTGGAGTGACCCGGGACTAGCGGCCTACGAGCAGTACTTC.

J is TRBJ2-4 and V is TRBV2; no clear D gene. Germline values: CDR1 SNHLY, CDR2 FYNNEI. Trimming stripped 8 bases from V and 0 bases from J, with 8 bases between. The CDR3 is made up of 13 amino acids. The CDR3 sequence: CASVGLAKNIQYF. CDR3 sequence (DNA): TGTGCCAGCGTGGGATTAGCCAAAAACATTCAGTACTTC.

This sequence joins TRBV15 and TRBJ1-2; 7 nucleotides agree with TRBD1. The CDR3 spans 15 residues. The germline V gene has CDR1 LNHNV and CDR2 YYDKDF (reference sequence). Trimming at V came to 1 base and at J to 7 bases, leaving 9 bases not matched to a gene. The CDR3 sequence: CATSRGFRDSGGYTF. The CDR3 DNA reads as TGTGCCACCAGCAGAGGGTTCAGGGACAGTGGTGGCTACACCTTC.

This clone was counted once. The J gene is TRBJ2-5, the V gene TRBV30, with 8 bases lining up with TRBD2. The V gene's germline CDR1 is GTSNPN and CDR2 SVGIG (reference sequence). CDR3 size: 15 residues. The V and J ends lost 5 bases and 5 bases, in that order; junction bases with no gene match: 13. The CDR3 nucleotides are TGTGCCTGGGGCCAGCAGGCCGGGACTAGGGAGACCCAGTACTTC. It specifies CAWGQQAGTRETQYF. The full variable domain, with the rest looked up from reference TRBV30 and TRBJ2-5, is SQTIHQWPATLVQPVGSPLSLECTVEGTSNPNLYWYRQAAGRGLQLLFYSVGIGQISSEVPQNLSASRPQDRQFILSSKKLLLSDSGFYLCAWGQQAGTRETQYFGPGTRLLVL.

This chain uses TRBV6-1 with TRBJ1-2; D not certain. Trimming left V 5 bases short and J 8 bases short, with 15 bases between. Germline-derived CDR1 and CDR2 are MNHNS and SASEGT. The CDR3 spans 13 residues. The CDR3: CASSPFSGRGYTF. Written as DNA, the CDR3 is TGTGCCAGCAGTCCGTTTTCTGGGAGGGGCTACACCTTC.

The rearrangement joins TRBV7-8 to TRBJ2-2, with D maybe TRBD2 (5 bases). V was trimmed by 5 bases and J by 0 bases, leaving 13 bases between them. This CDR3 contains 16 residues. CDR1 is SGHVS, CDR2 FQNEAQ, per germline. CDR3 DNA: TGTGCCAGCAGCCACAGCGGCGGGCCGAACACCGGGGAGCTGTTTTTT. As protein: CASSHSGGPNTGELFF. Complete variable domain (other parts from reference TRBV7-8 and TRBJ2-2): GAGVSQSPRYKVAKRGQDVALRCDPISGHVSLFWYQQALGQGPEFLTYFQNEAQLDKSGLPSDRFFAERPEGSVSTLKIQRTQQEDSAVYLCASSHSGGPNTGELFFGEGSRLTVL.

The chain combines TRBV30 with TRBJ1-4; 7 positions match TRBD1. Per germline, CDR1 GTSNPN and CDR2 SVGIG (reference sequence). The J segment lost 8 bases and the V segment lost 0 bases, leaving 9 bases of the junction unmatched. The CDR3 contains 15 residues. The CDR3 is CAWSVAGGGSEKLFF. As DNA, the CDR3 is TGTGCCTGGAGTGTAGCAGGGGGGGGATCGGAAAAACTGTTTTTT.

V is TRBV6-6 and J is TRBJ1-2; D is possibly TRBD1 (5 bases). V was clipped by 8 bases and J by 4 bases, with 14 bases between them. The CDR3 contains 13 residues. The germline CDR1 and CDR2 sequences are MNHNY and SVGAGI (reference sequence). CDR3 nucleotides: TGTGCCAGCCGGGGGGAGCGGGCCTATGGCTACACCTTC. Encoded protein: CASRGERAYGYTF.

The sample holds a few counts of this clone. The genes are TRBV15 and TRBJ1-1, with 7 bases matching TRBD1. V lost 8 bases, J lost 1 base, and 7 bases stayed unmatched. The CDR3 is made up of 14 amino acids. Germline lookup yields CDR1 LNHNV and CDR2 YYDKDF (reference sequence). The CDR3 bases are TGTGCCACCGGACCGAACAGGGGGAACACTGAAGCTTTCTTT. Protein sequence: CATGPNRGNTEAFF.

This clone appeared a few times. CDR3 DNA: TGTGCCAGCGACGAAGGGACACCCTCCTACGAGCAGTACTTC. This gives the protein CASDEGTPSYEQYF. V gene TRBV18 combines with J gene TRBJ2-7; D possibly corresponds to TRBD1 (6 bases). V gave up 8 bases and J gave up 0 bases, with 14 bases separating them. The length of the CDR3 is 14 residues. From germline, CDR1 is KGHSH and CDR2 LQKENI.

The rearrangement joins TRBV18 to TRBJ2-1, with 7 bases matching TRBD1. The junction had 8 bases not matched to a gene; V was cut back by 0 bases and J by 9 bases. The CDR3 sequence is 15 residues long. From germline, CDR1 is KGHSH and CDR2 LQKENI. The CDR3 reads CASSPPGQVGGEQFF. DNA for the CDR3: TGTGCCAGCTCACCACCAGGACAGGTCGGCGGTGAGCAGTTCTTC.

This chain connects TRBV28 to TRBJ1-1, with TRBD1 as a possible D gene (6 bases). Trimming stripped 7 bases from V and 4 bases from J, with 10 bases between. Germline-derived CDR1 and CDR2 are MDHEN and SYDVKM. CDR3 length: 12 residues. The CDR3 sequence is CASKGEPTEAFF. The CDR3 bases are TGTGCCAGCAAGGGGGAGCCCACTGAAGCTTTCTTT.

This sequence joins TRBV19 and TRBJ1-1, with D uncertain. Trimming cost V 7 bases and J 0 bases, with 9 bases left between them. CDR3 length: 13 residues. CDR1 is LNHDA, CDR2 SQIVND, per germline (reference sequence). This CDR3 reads CASMGAVNTEAFF. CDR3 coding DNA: TGTGCCAGTATGGGAGCGGTGAACACTGAAGCTTTCTTT. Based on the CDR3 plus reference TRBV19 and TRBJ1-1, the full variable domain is DGGITQSPKYLFRKEGQNVTLSCEQNLNHDAMYWYRQDPGQGLRLIYYSQIVNDFQKGDIAEGYSVSREKKESFPLTVTSAQKNPTAFYLCASMGAVNTEAFFGQGTRLTVV.

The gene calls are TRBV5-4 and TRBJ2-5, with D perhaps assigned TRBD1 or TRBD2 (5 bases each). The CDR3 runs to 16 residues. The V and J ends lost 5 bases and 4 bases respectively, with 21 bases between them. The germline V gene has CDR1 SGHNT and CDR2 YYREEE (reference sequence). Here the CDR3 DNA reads TGTGCCAGCAGGACCTTAAAGGGGAGATTACCAGAGACCCAGTACTTC. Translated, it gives CASRTLKGRLPETQYF.

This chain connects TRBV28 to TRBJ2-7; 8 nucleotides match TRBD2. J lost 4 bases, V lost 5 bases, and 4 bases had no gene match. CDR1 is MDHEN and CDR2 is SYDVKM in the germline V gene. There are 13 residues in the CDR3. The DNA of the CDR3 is TGTGCCAGCAGTCCGGGAGGGCCGTACGAGCAGTACTTC. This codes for CASSPGGPYEQYF.

The CDR3 protein is CASKASDSGNTIYF. In DNA form, the CDR3 reads TGTGCCAGCAAAGCCTCCGACTCTGGAAACACCATATATTTT. V usage is TRBV5-4 and J usage is TRBJ1-3; no definite D call. The germline CDR1 and CDR2 sequences are SGHNT and YYREEE (reference sequence). The CDR3 runs to 14 residues. V lost 6 bases to trimming and J lost 0 bases, with 10 bases between them.

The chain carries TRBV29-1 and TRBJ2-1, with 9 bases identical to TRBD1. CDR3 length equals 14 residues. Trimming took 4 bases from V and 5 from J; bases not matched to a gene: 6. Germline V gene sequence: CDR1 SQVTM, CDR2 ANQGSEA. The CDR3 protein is CSVAWTGAHNEQFF. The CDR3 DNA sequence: TGCAGCGTTGCCTGGACAGGGGCCCACAATGAGCAGTTCTTC.

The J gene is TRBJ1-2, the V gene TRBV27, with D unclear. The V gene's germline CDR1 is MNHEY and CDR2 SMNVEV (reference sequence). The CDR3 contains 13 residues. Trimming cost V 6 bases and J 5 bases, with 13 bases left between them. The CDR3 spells CASSRTSRYGYTF. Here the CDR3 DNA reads TGTGCCAGCAGCAGAACTTCGAGATATGGCTACACCTTC.

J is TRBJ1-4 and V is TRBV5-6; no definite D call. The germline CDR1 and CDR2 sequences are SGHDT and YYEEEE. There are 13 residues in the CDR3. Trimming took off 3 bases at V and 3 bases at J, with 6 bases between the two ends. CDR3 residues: CASSSGPNEKLFF. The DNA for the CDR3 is TGTGCCAGCAGCTCAGGACCTAATGAAAAACTGTTTTTT. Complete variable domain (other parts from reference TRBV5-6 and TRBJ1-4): DAGVTQSPTHLIKTRGQQVTLRCSPKSGHDTVSWYQQALGQGPQFIFQYYEEEERQRGNFPDRFSGHQFPNYSSELNVNALLLGDSALYLCASSSGPNEKLFFGSGTQLSVL.

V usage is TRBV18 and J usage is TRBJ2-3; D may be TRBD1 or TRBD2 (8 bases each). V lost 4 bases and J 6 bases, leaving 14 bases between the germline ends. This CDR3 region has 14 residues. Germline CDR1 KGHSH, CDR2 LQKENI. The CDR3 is CASSRTGTRDTQYF. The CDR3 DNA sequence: TGTGCCAGCTCACGGACAGGGACTAGGGATACGCAGTATTTT.

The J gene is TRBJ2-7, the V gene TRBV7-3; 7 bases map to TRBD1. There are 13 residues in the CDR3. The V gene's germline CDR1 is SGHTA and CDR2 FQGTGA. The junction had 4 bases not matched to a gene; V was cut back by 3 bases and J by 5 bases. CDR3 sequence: CASSLTGQNEQYF. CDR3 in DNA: TGTGCCAGCAGCTTGACAGGGCAGAACGAGCAGTACTTC.

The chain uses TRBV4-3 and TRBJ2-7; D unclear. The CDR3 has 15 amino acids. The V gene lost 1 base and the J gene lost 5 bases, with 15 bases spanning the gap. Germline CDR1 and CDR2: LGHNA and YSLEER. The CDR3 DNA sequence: TGCGCCAGCAGCCAAGTTATGGCAGGTGGGCACGAGCAGTACTTC. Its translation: CASSQVMAGGHEQYF.

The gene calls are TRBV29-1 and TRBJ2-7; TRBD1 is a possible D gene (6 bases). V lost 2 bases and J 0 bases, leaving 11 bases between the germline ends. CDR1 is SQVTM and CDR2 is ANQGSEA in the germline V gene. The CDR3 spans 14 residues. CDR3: CSVEILDSSYEQYF. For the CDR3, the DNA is TGCAGCGTTGAAATTTTGGACAGCTCCTACGAGCAGTACTTC.

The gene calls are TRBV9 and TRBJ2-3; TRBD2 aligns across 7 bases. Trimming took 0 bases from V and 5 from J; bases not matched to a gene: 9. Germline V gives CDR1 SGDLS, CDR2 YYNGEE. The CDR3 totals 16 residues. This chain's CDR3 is CASSVGGGRFGDTQYF. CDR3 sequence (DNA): TGTGCCAGCAGCGTAGGGGGAGGGCGGTTCGGAGATACGCAGTATTTT.